This is a list of T cell receptor beta chains from one sample in a study of STAT3 mutations in large granular lymphocyte leukemia. Libraries were prepared by immunoSEQ multiplex PCR; TCRdb keeps only in-frame clonotypes and omits some of them. In the table there are about 15,000 clones, around 90% of which are singletons. What was sequenced was peripheral blood mononuclear cells. These receptors were collected from a woman between 45 and 65 years old with T-cell large granular lymphocyte leukemia. Some clones in this sample may be carry-over from other donors' samples. Each CDR3 is given with its conserved first and last residue. Only some rows state a clone size, as once, few, many or a class for expanded clones.

>TRBJ1-1|TRBV18|NA
CASSPMTAEAFF
>TRBJ1-1|TRBV6-5|NA
CASSYARGRTEAFF
>TRBJ1-2|TRBV5-5|NA
CASSFLGQGWARDGYTF
>TRBJ1-2|TRBV6-5|NA
CASSLTAGGGGGYTF
>TRBJ2-1|TRBV6-5|NA
CASSTRLALGLFF
>TRBJ1-2|TRBV9|NA
CASSVGGTGAAYGYTF
>TRBJ1-1|TRBV4-3|NA
CASSQDFMNTEAFF
>TRBJ1-5|TRBV6-6|NA
CASRTGGNQPQHF
>TRBJ2-7|TRBV7-2|NA
CASSSGQGRYEQYF
>TRBJ2-7|TRBV29-1|once
CSFRGGLGEQYF
>TRBJ2-7|TRBV27|few
CASSSLGTLYEQYF
>TRBJ2-7|TRBV30|NA
CAWSEGRTYEQYF
>TRBJ2-2|TRBV2|NA
CASIEGPSGSNTGELFF
>TRBJ2-7|TRBV19|few
CASSRGQGLSEQYF
>TRBJ2-7|TRBV5-1|once
CASSASYEQYF
>TRBJ2-3|TRBV7-2|NA
CASSLSGTSGSTQYF
>TRBJ2-3|TRBV4-2|NA
CASSHRQGLDTQYF
>TRBJ1-5|TRBV6-6|NA
CASSLGTNQPQHF
>TRBJ1-2|TRBV30|once
CAWNQGFEGSGYTF
>TRBJ2-5|TRBV2|NA
CASSVVRETQYF
>TRBJ2-1|TRBV19|NA
CASSPPHGAGEREQFF
>TRBJ1-1|TRBV18|NA
CASSPGPGTEAFF
>TRBJ2-6|TRBV2|NA
CASSTRDGFSGANVLTF
>TRBJ1-4|TRBV7-9|NA
CASTSPRHEKLFF
>TRBJ1-1|TRBV6-6|NA
CASSYSGMDTEAFF
>TRBJ1-3|TRBV18|NA
CASSPPSYTIYF
>TRBJ1-4|TRBV2|NA
CASSSQGAGEKLFF
>TRBJ1-1|TRBV12-5|NA
CASGLLVGPRRTEAFF
>TRBJ2-5|TRBV7-2|NA
CASSPMGRDAFETQYF
>TRBJ2-5|TRBV7-2|NA
CASSLGGSGETQYF
>TRBJ1-2|TRBV28|NA
CASSFPTMAIYGYTF
>TRBJ2-1|TRBV6-5|NA
CASSADRGSYNEQFF
>TRBJ1-4|TRBV28|NA
CASTPLTGQLNEKLFF
>TRBJ2-3|TRBV7-2|NA
CASSLFQPGLINGTDTQYF
>TRBJ1-1|TRBV4-3|NA
CASSQGQNTEAFF
>TRBJ1-1|TRBV5-6|few
CASSSQFDTEAFF
>TRBJ2-2|TRBV19|NA
CASSIWPGELFF
>TRBJ2-1|TRBV13|NA
CASSWDRRNEQFF
>TRBJ1-2|TRBV20-1|NA
CSAFPMSGYTF
>TRBJ1-2|TRBV11-2|NA
CASSLDRAARGGYTF
>TRBJ2-7|TRBV5-1|once
CASSLQGRAYEQYF
>TRBJ1-1|TRBV6-5|NA
CASTLWAGSPTEAFF
>TRBJ1-5|TRBV18|NA
CASSSGQVVNQPQHF
>TRBJ1-2|TRBV10-3|few
CAIRPTGAYGYTF
>TRBJ1-5|TRBV5-1|NA
CASSLAGAGQPQHF
>TRBJ2-1|TRBV6-6|NA
CASSATSGGYNEQFF
>TRBJ2-7|TRBV7-8|once
CASSGRQGHSYEQYF
>TRBJ2-7|TRBV29-1|NA
CSVVWLQGTSYEQYF